The rows below give T cell receptor beta chains drawn from one sample of a study of shared clonotypes between healthy human individuals. Profiled with immunoSEQ multiplex PCR; TCRdb holds only in-frame clones, not every one. The sample records some 2,400,000 clones, approximately 94% being singletons. Sequencing was performed on naive CD4+ T cells sorted from blood. The receptors come from a young man in good health. Each CDR3 is given with its conserved first and last residue. The D gene is left open where the match is weak. Size values are once, few and many counts, or a class for expanded clones, and some rows have none.

TRBJ2-5	.	.	15	TRBV18	CASSRFEGSKETQYF	TGTGCCAGCTCACGCTTCGAGGGATCGAAAGAGACCCAGTACTTC
TRBJ2-4	.	.	15	TRBV6-5	CASSYGAWTKNIQYF	TGTGCCAGCAGTTACGGTGCTTGGACCAAAAACATTCAGTACTTC
TRBJ1-1	TRBD1	.	13	TRBV6-1	CASRGQGGTEAFF	TGTGCCAGCAGGGGACAGGGGGGGACTGAAGCTTTCTTT
TRBJ2-1	TRBD2	.	16	TRBV10-3	CAISEPGLAGGYEQFF	TGTGCCATCAGTGAGCCAGGACTAGCGGGAGGCTATGAGCAGTTCTTC
TRBJ2-4	.	.	16	TRBV19	CASKPTGEIAKNIQYF	TGTGCCAGTAAACCCACGGGGGAGATAGCCAAAAACATTCAGTACTTC
TRBJ1-1	.	.	15	TRBV6-5	CASSYQGRRNTEAFF	TGTGCCAGCAGTTACCAGGGTAGGAGGAACACTGAAGCTTTCTTT
TRBJ2-3	.	.	15	TRBV6-5	CASRLLGASTDTQYF	TGTGCCAGCAGATTACTAGGTGCTAGCACAGATACGCAGTATTTT
TRBJ2-1	TRBD2	.	17	TRBV6-1	CASSESPLAGGYNEQFF	TGTGCCAGCAGTGAAAGCCCACTAGCGGGGGGATACAATGAGCAGTTCTTC
TRBJ2-3	.	.	14	TRBV7-9	CAISEETVPDTQYF	TGTGCCATTTCGGAGGAGACGGTGCCAGATACGCAGTATTTT
TRBJ1-3	.	few	16	TRBV18	CASSPDRLGSGNTIYF	TGTGCCAGCTCACCAGACAGACTGGGCTCTGGAAACACCATATATTTT
TRBJ1-1	.	.	14	TRBV29-1	CSVEKAGRNTEAFF	TGCAGCGTTGAAAAGGCAGGGCGGAACACTGAAGCTTTCTTT
TRBJ1-6	.	.	13	TRBV28	CASRWDPGSPLHF	TGTGCCAGCAGGTGGGACCCCGGGTCACCCCTCCACTTT
TRBJ1-5	.	.	15	TRBV6-6	CASSSGQVRGQPQHF	TGTGCCAGCAGTTCGGGGCAGGTGCGGGGTCAGCCCCAGCATTTT
TRBJ2-4	.	.	12	TRBV5-4	CASSLDINIQYF	TGTGCCAGCAGCCTGGACATAAACATTCAGTACTTC
TRBJ2-5	TRBD2	.	13	TRBV10-3	CAIKAGGLETQYF	TGTGCCATCAAGGCGGGAGGGTTGGAGACCCAGTACTTC
TRBJ1-6	.	.	13	TRBV7-9	CASSLQGSSPLHF	TGTGCCAGCAGCTTACAGGGAAGTTCACCCCTCCACTTT
TRBJ1-6	.	.	15	TRBV6-5	CASSPRGMGNSPLHF	TGTGCCAGCAGTCCCCGGGGTATGGGTAATTCACCCCTCCACTTT
TRBJ1-6	TRBD1	.	13	TRBV5-4	CASGDRGDSPLHF	TGTGCCAGCGGCGACAGGGGCGACTCACCCCTCCACTTT
TRBJ1-1	TRBD1	.	11	TRBV20-1	CTGQGGTEAFF	TGCACCGGACAGGGGGGCACTGAAGCTTTCTTT
TRBJ2-2	TRBD1	.	16	TRBV28	CASSLPRTGNTGELFF	TGTGCCAGCAGTTTACCCCGGACAGGGAACACCGGGGAGCTGTTTTTT
TRBJ2-7	.	.	14	TRBV5-4	CASSFPGSSYEQYF	TGTGCCAGCAGCTTCCCAGGGAGCTCCTACGAGCAGTACTTC
TRBJ2-3	TRBD2	.	15	TRBV5-1	CASSSLAGETDTQYF	TGCGCCAGCAGCTCCTTAGCGGGAGAAACAGATACGCAGTATTTT
TRBJ2-2	TRBD1	.	17	TRBV5-4	CASRFLGQGAGAGELFF	TGTGCCAGCCGTTTTCTAGGACAGGGGGCCGGGGCCGGGGAGCTGTTTTTT
TRBJ1-2	.	.	14	TRBV18	CASSPGPANYGYTF	TGTGCCAGCTCACCCGGCCCAGCTAACTATGGCTACACCTTC
TRBJ2-7	.	.	13	TRBV11-2	CASSLVNPYEQYF	TGTGCCAGCAGCTTAGTTAACCCCTACGAGCAGTACTTC
TRBJ1-2	.	.	13	TRBV30	CAWSVRGTGGYTF	TGTGCCTGGAGTGTTCGAGGGACCGGTGGCTACACCTTC
TRBJ1-2	.	.	15	TRBV15	CATSRVGGNNYGYTF	TGTGCCACCAGCAGAGTCGGGGGGAATAACTATGGCTACACCTTC
TRBJ2-7	.	.	15	TRBV5-4	CASSLAPRAGYEQYF	TGTGCCAGCAGCTTGGCACCCCGGGCCGGGTACGAGCAGTACTTC
TRBJ2-3	.	.	11	TRBV6-5	CASSSGATQYF	TGTGCCAGCAGTTCGGGGGCGACGCAGTATTTT
TRBJ1-2	.	.	16	TRBV19	CASSPGGGGEPYGYTF	TGTGCCAGTAGCCCTGGTGGGGGAGGGGAGCCTTATGGCTACACCTTC
TRBJ2-7	.	once	11	TRBV20-1	CSVGGVYEQYF	TGCAGTGTAGGGGGGGTCTACGAGCAGTACTTC
TRBJ2-2	.	.	13	TRBV11-3	CASSLGPTGELFF	TGTGCCAGCAGCCTAGGGCCTACCGGGGAGCTGTTTTTT
TRBJ2-3	.	.	12	TRBV13	CASSLTTDTQYF	TGTGCCAGCAGCCTCACGACGGATACGCAGTATTTT
TRBJ2-3	TRBD2	.	13	TRBV30	CAGSSGFTDTQYF	TGTGCCGGGTCTAGCGGTTTCACAGATACGCAGTATTTT
TRBJ2-1	.	.	16	TRBV27	CASSFSRGFSTSEQFF	TGTGCCAGCAGTTTTTCCCGGGGATTTAGCACGAGTGAGCAGTTCTTC
TRBJ1-2	.	.	11	TRBV2	CASGRGWGYTF	TGTGCCAGCGGTAGGGGTTGGGGCTACACCTTC
TRBJ1-3	.	once	14	TRBV5-1	CASSQGGTGNTIYF	TGCGCCAGCAGCCAAGGGGGTACGGGAAACACCATATATTTT
TRBJ1-4	TRBD1	.	12	TRBV30	CAWSEQGEKLFF	TGTGCCTGGAGTGAACAGGGGGAAAAACTGTTTTTT
TRBJ2-5	TRBD2	.	15	TRBV7-9	CASSWTSGGSETQYF	TGTGCCAGCAGCTGGACTAGCGGGGGCTCAGAGACCCAGTACTTC